This T cell receptor beta chain was sequenced for a study of OX40 agonist ivuxolimab in advanced cancers. Germline loops: CDR1 SGHRS, CDR2 YFSETQ. V was pared by 1 base and J by 6 bases, with 8 bases of the junction left unmatched. This CDR3 region has 16 residues. Produced via immunoSEQ multiplex PCR; TCRdb's table is partial and in-frame only. Of just under 65,000 clones listed, about 90% are singletons. This sequence joins TRBV5-1 and TRBJ2-7, with 12 bases identical to TRBD2. The specimen was CD4+ or CD8+ T cells sorted from blood, collected in a trial of the OX40 agonist ivuxolimab. The TCR was taken from an adult with an advanced solid tumor such as melanoma, head and neck, liver or kidney cancer. CDR3 protein: CASSLSPLAGGSEQYF. The CDR3 nucleotides are TGCGCCAGCAGCTTGTCGCCACTAGCGGGAGGCTCCGAGCAGTACTTC.